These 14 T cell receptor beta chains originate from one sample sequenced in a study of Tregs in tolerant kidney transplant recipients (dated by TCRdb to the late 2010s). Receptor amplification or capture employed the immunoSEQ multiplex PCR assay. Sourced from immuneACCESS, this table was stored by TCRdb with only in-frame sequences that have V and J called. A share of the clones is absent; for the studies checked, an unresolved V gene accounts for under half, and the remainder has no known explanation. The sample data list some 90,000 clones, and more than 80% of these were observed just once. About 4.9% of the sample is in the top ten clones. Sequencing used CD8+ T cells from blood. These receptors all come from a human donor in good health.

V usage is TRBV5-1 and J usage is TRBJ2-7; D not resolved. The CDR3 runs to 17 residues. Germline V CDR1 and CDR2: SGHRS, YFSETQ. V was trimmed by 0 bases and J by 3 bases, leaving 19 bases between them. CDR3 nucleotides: TGCGCCAGCAGCTTGGACGAGGCGTTGAGCCCCAACTACGAGCAGTACTTC. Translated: CASSLDEALSPNYEQYF.

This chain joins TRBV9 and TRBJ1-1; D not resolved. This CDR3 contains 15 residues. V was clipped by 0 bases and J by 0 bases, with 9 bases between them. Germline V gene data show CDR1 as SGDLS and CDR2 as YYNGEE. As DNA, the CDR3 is TGTGCCAGCAGCGTAGAAATGACGGTGAACACTGAAGCTTTCTTT. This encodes CASSVEMTVNTEAFF.

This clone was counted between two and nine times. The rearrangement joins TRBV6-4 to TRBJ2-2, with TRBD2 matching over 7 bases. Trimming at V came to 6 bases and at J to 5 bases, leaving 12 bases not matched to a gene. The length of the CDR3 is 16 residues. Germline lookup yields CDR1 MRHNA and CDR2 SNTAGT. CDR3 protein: CASSAGAGEGTGELFF. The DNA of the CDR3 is TGTGCCAGCAGCGCCGGGGCGGGAGAAGGTACCGGGGAGCTGTTTTTT.

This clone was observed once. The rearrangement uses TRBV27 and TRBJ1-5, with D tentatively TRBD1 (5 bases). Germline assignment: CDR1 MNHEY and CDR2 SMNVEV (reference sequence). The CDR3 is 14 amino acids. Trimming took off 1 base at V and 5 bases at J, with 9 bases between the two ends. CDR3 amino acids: CASSLWGRDQPQHF. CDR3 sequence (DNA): TGTGCCAGCAGTTTATGGGGACGGGATCAGCCCCAGCATTTT.

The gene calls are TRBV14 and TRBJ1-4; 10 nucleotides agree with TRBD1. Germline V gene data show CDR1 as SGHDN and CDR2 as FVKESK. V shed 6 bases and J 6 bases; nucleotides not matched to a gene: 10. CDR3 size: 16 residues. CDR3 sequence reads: CASSHAGTGAYEKLFF. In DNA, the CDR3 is TGTGCCAGCAGTCACGCGGGGACAGGGGCTTATGAAAAACTGTTTTTT.

CDR3 amino acids: CASSQDRGTNEKLFF. The CDR3 DNA sequence: TGTGCCAGCAGCCAAGACAGGGGCACTAATGAAAAACTGTTTTTT. The V and J genes are TRBV7-8 and TRBJ1-4, with TRBD1 identical over 8 bases. CDR1 SGHVS and CDR2 FQNEAQ come from the germline V gene. With V trimmed by 5 bases and J by 2 bases, 4 bases remained unmatched. The CDR3 is 15 residues long.

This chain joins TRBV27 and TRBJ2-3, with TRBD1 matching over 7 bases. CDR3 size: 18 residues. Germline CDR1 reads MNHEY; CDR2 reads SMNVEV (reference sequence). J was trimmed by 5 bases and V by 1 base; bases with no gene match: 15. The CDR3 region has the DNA TGTGCCAGCAGTTTATTGGGACAGCTGGGCCCCACACTAGATACGCAGTATTTT. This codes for CASSLLGQLGPTLDTQYF.

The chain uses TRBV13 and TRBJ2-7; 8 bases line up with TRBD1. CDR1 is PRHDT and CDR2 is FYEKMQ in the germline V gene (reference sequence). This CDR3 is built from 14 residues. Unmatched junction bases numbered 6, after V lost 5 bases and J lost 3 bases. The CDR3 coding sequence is TGTGCCAGCAGCGTTGGACAGGGTGGCTACGAGCAGTACTTC. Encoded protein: CASSVGQGGYEQYF. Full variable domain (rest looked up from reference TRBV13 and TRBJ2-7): AAGVIQSPRHLIKEKRETATLKCYPIPRHDTVYWYQQGPGQDPQFLISFYEKMQSDKGSIPDRFSAQQFSDYHSELNMSSLELGDSALYFCASSVGQGGYEQYFGPGTRLTVT.

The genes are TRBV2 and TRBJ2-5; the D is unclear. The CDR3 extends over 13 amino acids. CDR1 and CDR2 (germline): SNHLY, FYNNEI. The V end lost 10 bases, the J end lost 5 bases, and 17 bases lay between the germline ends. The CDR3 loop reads CAIITGSGETQYF. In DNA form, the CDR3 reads TGTGCCATCATAACTGGCAGTGGCGAGACCCAGTACTTC.

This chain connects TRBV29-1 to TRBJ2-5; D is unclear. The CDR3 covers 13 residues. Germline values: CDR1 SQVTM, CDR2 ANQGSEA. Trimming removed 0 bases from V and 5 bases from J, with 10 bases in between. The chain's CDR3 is CSVEDGSQETQYF. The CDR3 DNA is TGCAGCGTTGAAGATGGCAGCCAGGAGACCCAGTACTTC.

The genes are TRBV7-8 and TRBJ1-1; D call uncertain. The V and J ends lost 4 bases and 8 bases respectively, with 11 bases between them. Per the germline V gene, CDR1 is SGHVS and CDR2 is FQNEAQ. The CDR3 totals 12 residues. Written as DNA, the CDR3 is TGTGCCAGCAGCTCCCTGATAGAGGAAGCTTTCTTT. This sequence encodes CASSSLIEEAFF.

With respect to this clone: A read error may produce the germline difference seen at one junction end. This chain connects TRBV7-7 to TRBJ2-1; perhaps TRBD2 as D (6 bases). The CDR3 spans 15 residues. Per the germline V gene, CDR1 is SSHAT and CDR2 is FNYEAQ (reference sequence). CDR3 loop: CASSPGVSSYNEQFF. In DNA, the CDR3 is TGTGCTAGCAGCCCGGGGGTAAGCTCCTACAATGAGCAGTTCTTC.

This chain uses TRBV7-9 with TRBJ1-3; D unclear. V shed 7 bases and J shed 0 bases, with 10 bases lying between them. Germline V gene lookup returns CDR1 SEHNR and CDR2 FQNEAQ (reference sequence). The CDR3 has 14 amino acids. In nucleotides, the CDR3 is TGTGCCAGCACCCCCTCGATCTCTGGAAACACCATATATTTT. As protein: CASTPSISGNTIYF.

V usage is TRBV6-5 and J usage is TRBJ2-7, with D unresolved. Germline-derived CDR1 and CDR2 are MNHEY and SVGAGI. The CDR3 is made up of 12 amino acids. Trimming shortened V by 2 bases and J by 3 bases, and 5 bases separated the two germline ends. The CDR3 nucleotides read TGTGCCAGCAGTTACCACAACTACGAGCAGTACTTC. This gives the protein CASSYHNYEQYF.